This T cell receptor beta chain was profiled in a study of siplizumab effects on memory and regulatory T cells. Broader study findings: Naive-or-memory phenotypes were unassignable for roughly 75-96% of proliferating CD4+ or CD8+ clones. Naive T cells apparently outstripped memory cells in diversity and seemed major alloresponse contributors.

This clone was observed a single time. Antigen specificity is unknown. It was 85,000 to 100,000 TCR templates that were assayed per sample. TCRdb keeps only in-frame clones here, not all; method: immunoSEQ multiplex PCR. Of tens of thousands of clones listed, around 97% were seen once; the top ten hold 0.03% to 0.035%. This TCR derives from a human donor in good health. Sequenced material: naive CD4+ T cells sorted from blood.

Written as DNA, the CDR3 is TGTGCCAGCAGCTTGCTATCCCGGGACAGGGATGGCTACACCTTC. Translated: CASSLLSRDRDGYTF. The rearrangement links TRBV7-2 to TRBJ1-2; 9 nucleotides match TRBD1. This CDR3 comprises 15 residues. Trimming at V came to 3 bases and at J to 6 bases, leaving 8 bases not matched to a gene. Germline V gene sequence: CDR1 SGHTA, CDR2 FQGNSA.